The following is a T cell receptor (beta chain) sequence with its context. Its antigen is unidentified. This table comes from immunoSEQ multiplex PCR, and its TCRdb copy is limited to in-frame clones, with some not included. The sample comprises around 100,000 clones, roughly 84% of which are singletons, and about 2% rests with the top ten. These data come from a study of PD-L1 blockade in urothelial cancer. Across the study: Counts from blood samples showed a median of about 140,000 T cells. Whole-study results and caveats: By 3 weeks, tumor-associated blood clones had expanded more in durable-benefit patients. Below-median pretreatment blood TCR clonality was associated with improved progression-free and overall survival.

CDR3 length equals 16 residues. V dropped 0 bases and J dropped 7 bases, with 16 bases sitting between them. Time point meaning: pretreatment peripheral blood. Enrolled patients showed locally advanced or metastatic urothelial carcinoma. The V gene is TRBV23-1, the J gene TRBJ1-5, with D uncertain. TRBV23-1 is reported as an ORF; its role is uncertain. The sample consisted of PBMCs, taken around atezolizumab (anti-PD-L1) treatment. The receptor was derived from a man in his 60s with urothelial cancer. The CDR3 coding sequence is TGCGCCAGCAGTCAATCGCGCTCGGGGTTTGGGCAGCCCCAGCATTTT. Its protein is CASSQSRSGFGQPQHF.